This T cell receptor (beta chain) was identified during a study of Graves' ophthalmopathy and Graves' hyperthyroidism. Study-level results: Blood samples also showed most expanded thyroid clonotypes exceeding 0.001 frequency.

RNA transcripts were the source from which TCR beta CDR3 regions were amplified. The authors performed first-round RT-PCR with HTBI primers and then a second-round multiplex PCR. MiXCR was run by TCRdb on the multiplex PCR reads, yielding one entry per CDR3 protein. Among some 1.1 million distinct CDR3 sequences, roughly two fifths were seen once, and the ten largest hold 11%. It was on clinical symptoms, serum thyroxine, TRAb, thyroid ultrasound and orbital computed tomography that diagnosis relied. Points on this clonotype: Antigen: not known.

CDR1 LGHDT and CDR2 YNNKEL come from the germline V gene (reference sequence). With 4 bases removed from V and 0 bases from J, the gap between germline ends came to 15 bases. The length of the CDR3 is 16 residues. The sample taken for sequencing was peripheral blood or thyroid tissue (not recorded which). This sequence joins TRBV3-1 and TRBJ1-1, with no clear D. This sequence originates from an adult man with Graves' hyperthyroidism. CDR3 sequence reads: CASSPRTHGMNTEAFF. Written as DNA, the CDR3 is TGTGCCAGCAGCCCCCGGACCCACGGGATGAACACTGAAGCTTTCTTT.